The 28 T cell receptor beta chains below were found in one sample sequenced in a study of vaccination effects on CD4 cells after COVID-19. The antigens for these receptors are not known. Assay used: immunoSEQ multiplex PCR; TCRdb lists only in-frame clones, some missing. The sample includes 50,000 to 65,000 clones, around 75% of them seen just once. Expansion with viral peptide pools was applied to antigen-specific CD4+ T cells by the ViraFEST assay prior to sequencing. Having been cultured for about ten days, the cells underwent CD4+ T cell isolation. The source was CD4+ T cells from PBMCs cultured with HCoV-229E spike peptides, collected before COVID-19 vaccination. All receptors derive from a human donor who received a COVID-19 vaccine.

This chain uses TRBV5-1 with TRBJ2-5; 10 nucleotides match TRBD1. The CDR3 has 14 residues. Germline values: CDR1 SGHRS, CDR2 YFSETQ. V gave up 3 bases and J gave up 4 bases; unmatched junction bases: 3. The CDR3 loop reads CASSSGQGVETQYF. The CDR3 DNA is TGCGCCAGCAGCTCCGGACAGGGGGTAGAGACCCAGTACTTC.

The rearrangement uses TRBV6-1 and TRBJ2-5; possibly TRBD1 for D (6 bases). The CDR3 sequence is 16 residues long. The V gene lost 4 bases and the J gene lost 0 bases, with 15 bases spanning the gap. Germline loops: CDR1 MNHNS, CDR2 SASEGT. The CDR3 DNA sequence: TGTGCCAGCAGTGCCTCCCAGGACAGATACCAAGAGACCCAGTACTTC. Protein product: CASSASQDRYQETQYF.

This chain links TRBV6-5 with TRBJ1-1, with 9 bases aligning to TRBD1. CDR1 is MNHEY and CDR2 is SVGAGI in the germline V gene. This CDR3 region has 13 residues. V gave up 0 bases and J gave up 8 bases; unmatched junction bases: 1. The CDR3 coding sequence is TGTGCCAGCAGTTACTCGACAGGGGGGGAAGCTTTCTTT. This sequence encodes CASSYSTGGEAFF.

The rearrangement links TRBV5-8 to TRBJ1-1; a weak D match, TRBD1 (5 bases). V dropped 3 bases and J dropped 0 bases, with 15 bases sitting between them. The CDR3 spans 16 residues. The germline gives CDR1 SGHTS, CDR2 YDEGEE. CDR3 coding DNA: TGTGCCAGCAGCTGGACGTCCGGGACGGTGAACACTGAAGCTTTCTTT. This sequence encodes CASSWTSGTVNTEAFF.

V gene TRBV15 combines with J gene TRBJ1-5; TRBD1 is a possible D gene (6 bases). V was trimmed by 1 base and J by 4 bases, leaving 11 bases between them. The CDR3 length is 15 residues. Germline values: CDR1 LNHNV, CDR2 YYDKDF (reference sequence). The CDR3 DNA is TGTGCCACCAGCAGAGGGGTGGACAGTAATCAGCCCCAGCATTTT. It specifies CATSRGVDSNQPQHF.

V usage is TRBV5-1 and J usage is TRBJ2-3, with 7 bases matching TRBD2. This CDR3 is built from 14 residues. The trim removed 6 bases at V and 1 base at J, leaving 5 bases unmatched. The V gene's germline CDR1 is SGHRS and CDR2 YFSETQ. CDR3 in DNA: TGCGCCAGCATCGATCGGGGGGGCACAGATACGCAGTATTTT. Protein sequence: CASIDRGGTDTQYF.

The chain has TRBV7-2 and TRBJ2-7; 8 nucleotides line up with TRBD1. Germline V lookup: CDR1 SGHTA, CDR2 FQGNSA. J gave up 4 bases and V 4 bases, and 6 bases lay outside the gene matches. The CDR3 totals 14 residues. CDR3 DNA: TGTGCCAGCAGCTACCAGGGGGCTTGGTACGAGCAGTACGTC. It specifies CASSYQGAWYEQYV.

CDR3 in amino acids: CASSVGGADTQYF. CDR3 DNA: TGTGCCAGCAGTGTCGGGGGGGCGGATACGCAGTATTTT. The V gene is TRBV2, the J gene TRBJ2-3; 8 bases align to TRBD2. Germline V gene data show CDR1 as SNHLY and CDR2 as FYNNEI. The CDR3 is 13 residues long. The V and J ends lost 4 bases and 6 bases, in that order; junction bases with no gene match: 3.

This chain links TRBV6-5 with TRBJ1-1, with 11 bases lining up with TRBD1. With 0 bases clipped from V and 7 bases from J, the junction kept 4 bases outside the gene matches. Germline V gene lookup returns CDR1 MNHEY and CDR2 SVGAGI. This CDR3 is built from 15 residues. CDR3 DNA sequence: TGTGCCAGCAGTTACTCCGGGACAGGGGGAGGTGAAGCTTTCTTT. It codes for CASSYSGTGGGEAFF.

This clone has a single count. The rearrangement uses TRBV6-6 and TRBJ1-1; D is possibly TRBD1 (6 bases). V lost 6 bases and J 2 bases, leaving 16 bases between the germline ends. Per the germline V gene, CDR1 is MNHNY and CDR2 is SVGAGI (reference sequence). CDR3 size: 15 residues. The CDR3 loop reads CASRPRTERNTEAFF. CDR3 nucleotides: TGTGCCAGCAGACCGCGGACAGAGCGTAACACTGAAGCTTTCTTT.

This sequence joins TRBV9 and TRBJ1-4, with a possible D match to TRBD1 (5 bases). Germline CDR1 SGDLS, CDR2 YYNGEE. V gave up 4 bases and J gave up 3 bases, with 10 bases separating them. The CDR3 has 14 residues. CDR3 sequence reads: CASSRDLPNEKLFF. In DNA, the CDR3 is TGTGCCAGCAGCCGGGACCTACCTAATGAAAAACTGTTTTTT.

The CDR3 DNA sequence: TGTGCCAGCAGCCCCTTTTCCTCGGGTAGTGGCTACACCTTC. Protein: CASSPFSSGSGYTF. The chain couples TRBV6-1 to TRBJ1-2; D is unresolved. Between the trimmed V and J ends, which lost 6 bases and 7 bases, there was a span of 18 bases. The CDR3 has 14 residues. In germline, CDR1 is MNHNS, CDR2 SASEGT.

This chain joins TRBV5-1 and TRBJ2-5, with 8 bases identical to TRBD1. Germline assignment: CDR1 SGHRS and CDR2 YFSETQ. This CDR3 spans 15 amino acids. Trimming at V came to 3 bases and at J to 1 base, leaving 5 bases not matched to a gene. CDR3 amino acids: CASSSQTGVQETQYF. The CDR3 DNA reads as TGCGCCAGCAGCTCACAGACAGGGGTCCAAGAGACCCAGTACTTC. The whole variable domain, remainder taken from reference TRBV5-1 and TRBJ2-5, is KAGVTQTPRYLIKTRGQQVTLSCSPISGHRSVSWYQQTPGQGLQFLFEYFSETQRNKGNFPGRFSGRQFSNSRSEMNVSTLELGDSALYLCASSSQTGVQETQYFGPGTRLLVL.

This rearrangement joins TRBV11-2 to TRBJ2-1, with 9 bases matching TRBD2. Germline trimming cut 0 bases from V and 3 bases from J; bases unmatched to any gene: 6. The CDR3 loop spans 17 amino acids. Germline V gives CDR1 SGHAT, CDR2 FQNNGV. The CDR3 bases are TGTGCCAGCAGCTTAGATAGGACTAGCGTAAGCTACAATGAGCAGTTCTTC. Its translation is CASSLDRTSVSYNEQFF.

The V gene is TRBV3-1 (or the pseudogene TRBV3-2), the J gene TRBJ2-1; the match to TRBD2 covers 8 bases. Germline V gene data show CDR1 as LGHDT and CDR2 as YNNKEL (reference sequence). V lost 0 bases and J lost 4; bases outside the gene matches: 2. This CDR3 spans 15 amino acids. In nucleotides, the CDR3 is TGTGCCAGCAGCCAAGATCGGGGGGGTTACAATGAGCAGTTCTTC. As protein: CASSQDRGGYNEQFF.

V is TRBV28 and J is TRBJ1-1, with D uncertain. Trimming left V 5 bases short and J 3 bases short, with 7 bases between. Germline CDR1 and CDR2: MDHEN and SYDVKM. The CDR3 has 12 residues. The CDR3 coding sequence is TGTGCCAGCAGTGAGATGTACACTGAAGCTTTCTTT. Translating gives CASSEMYTEAFF.

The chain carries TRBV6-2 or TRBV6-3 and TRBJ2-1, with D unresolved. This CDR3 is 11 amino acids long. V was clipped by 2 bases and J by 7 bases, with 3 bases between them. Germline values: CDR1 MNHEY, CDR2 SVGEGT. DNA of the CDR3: TGTGCCAGCAGTTACCAAAATGAGCAGTTCTTC. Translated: CASSYQNEQFF.

The CDR3 sequence is CASSVAVLRKETQYF. The CDR3 DNA reads TGTGCCAGCAGCGTCGCGGTCTTGAGGAAAGAGACCCAGTACTTC. The chain has TRBV6-5 and TRBJ2-5; D remains unclear. V was shortened by 6 bases and J by 3 bases, with 17 bases between the two germline ends. The V gene's germline CDR1 is MNHEY and CDR2 SVGAGI. CDR3 size: 15 residues.

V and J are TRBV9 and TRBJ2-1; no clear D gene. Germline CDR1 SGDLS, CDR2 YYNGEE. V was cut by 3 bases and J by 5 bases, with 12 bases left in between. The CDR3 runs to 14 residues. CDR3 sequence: CASSAYDINNEQFF. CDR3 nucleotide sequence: TGTGCCAGCAGCGCCTACGACATTAACAATGAGCAGTTCTTC.

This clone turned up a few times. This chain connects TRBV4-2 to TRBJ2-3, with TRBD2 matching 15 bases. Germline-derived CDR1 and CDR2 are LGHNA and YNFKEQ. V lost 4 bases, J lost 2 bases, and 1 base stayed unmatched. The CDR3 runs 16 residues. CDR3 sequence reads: CASSRTSGGATDTQYF. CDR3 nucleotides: TGTGCCAGCAGCCGGACTAGCGGGGGGGCCACAGATACGCAGTATTTT.

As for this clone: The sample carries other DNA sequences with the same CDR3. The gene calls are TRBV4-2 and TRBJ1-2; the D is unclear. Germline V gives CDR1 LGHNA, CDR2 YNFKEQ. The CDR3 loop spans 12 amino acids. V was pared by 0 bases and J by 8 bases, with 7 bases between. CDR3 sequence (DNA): TGTGCCAGCAGCCAAGACCAATACGGCTACACCTTC. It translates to CASSQDQYGYTF.

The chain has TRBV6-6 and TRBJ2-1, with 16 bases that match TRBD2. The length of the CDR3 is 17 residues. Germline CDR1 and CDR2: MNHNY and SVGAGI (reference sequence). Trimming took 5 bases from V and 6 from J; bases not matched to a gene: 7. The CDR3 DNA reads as TGTGCCAGCAGTCCGGGACTAGCGGGGGGGCAGTCCAATGAGCAGTTCTTC. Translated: CASSPGLAGGQSNEQFF.

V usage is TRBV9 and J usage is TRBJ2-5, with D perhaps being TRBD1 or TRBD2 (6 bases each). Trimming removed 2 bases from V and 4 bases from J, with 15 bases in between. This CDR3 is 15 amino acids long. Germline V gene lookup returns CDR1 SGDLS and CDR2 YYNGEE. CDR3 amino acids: CASSVRGEGGETQYF. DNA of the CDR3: TGTGCCAGCAGCGTTAGGGGGGAAGGAGGAGAGACCCAGTACTTC.

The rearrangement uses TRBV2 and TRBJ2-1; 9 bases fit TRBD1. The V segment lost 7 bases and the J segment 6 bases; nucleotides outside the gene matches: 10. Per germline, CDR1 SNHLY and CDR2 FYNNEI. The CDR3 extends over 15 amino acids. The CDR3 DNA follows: TGTGCCAGCACATTAAACAGGGGGCTGAGCAATGAGCAGTTCTTC. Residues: CASTLNRGLSNEQFF. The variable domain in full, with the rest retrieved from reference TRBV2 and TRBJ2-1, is EPEVTQTPSHQVTQMGQEVILRCVPISNHLYFYWYRQILGQKVEFLVSFYNNEISEKSEIFDDQFSVERPDGSNFTLKIRSTKLEDSAMYFCASTLNRGLSNEQFFGPGTRLTVL.

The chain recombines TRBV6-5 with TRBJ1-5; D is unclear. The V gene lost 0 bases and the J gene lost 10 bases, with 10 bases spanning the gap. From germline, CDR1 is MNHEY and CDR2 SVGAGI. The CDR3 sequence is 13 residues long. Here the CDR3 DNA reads TGTGCCAGCAGTTACTCAGATCGGGGACCCCAGCATTTT. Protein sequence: CASSYSDRGPQHF.

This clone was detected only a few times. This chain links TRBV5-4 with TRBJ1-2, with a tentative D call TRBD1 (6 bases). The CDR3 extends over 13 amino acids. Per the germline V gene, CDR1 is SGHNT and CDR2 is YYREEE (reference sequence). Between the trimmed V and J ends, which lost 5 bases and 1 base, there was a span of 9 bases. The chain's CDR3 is CASRRDINYGYTF. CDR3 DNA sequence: TGTGCCAGCAGACGGGACATTAACTATGGCTACACCTTC.

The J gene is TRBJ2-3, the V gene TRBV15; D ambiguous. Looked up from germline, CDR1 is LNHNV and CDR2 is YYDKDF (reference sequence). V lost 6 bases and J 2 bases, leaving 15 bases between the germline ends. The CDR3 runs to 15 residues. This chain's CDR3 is CATRQLPKNTDTQYF. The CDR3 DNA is TGTGCCACCAGACAGCTCCCCAAAAACACAGATACGCAGTATTTT.

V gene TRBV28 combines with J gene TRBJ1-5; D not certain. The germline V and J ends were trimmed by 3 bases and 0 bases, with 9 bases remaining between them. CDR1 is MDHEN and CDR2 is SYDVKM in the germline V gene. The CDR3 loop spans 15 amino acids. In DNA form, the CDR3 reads TGTGCCAGCAGTTTCGGGAGCGATAGCAATCAGCCCCAGCATTTT. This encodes CASSFGSDSNQPQHF.